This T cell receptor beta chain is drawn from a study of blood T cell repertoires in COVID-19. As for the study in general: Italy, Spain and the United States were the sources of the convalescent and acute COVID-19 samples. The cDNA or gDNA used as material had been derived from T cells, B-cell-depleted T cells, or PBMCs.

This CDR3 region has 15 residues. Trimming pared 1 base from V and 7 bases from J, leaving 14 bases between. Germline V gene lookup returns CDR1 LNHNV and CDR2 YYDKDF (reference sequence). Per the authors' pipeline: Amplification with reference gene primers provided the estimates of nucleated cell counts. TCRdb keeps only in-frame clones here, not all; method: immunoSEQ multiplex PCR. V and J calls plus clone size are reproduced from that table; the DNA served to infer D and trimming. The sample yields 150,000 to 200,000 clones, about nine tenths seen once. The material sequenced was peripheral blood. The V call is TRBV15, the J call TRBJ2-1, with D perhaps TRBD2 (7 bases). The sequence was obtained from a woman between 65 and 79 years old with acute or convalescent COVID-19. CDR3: CATSRVAGASNEQFF. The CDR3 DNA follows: TGTGCCACCAGCAGAGTTGCGGGGGCGAGTAATGAGCAGTTCTTC.